These 13 T cell receptor beta chains came from one sample sequenced in a study of cytomegalovirus exposure and HLA in healthy donors. The PCR was carried out with 60 Vbeta primers and 13 Jbeta primers. Some clones are missing from TCRdb's copy, which holds only in-frame ones; the method was immunoSEQ multiplex PCR. Among about 200,000 clones listed, roughly 86% were seen once. The sample comprised PBMCs. These receptors came from a man aged 40-50 years in good health and CMV-seropositive.

The chain recombines TRBV6-6 with TRBJ1-2; TRBD1 might be the D (5 bases). Germline-derived CDR1 and CDR2 are MNHNY and SVGAGI (reference sequence). CDR3 length: 12 residues. V gave up 6 bases and J gave up 6 bases, with 11 bases separating them. CDR3 DNA sequence: TGTGCCAGCAGAAGGGGCCCGGATGGCTACACCTTC. As protein: CASRRGPDGYTF.

The chain joins TRBV7-6 to TRBJ1-4, with 10 bases identical to TRBD1. CDR1 and CDR2 (germline): SGHVS, FNYEAQ. This CDR3 region has 16 residues. V shed 1 base, J shed 6 bases, and the junction held 5 bases outside the gene matches. CDR3 in amino acids: CASSLGSTGGHEKLFF. As DNA, the CDR3 is TGTGCCAGCAGCTTAGGGTCGACAGGGGGCCATGAAAAACTGTTTTTT. The full variable domain, rest sourced from reference TRBV7-6 and TRBJ1-4, is GAGVSQSPRYKVTKRGQDVALRCDPISGHVSLYWYRQALGQGPEFLTYFNYEAQQDKSGLPNDRFSAERPEGSISTLTIQRTEQRDSAMYRCASSLGSTGGHEKLFFGSGTQLSVL.

The chain combines TRBV28 with TRBJ2-6; 12 bases agree with TRBD1. CDR1 and CDR2 (germline): MDHEN, SYDVKM. The CDR3 covers 17 residues. V shed 6 bases, J shed 4 bases, and the junction held 7 bases outside the gene matches. CDR3 amino acids: CASRPGQGALGANVLTF. In DNA form, the CDR3 reads TGTGCCAGCAGACCGGGACAGGGGGCTCTGGGGGCCAACGTCCTGACTTTC.

V gene TRBV5-6 combines with J gene TRBJ2-7, with a possible D match to TRBD2 (6 bases). Germline V gene data show CDR1 as SGHDT and CDR2 as YYEEEE. Trimming took 4 bases from V and 5 from J, leaving 10 bases between them. The CDR3 spans 12 residues. CDR3 protein: CASSPGLNEQYF. The CDR3 nucleotides read TGTGCCAGCAGCCCGGGACTTAACGAGCAGTACTTC.

The table lists this clone with a few counts. The chain recombines TRBV28 with TRBJ2-1; a possible D gene is TRBD1 (5 bases). Germline assignment: CDR1 MDHEN and CDR2 SYDVKM. V was pared by 7 bases and J by 6 bases, with 10 bases between. CDR3 length: 12 residues. CDR3 DNA: TGTGCCAGCACCAAAGGGGTCAATGAGCAGTTCTTC. Residues: CASTKGVNEQFF.

This chain connects TRBV7-9 to TRBJ2-3; 10 nucleotides match TRBD1. In germline, CDR1 is SEHNR, CDR2 FQNEAQ (reference sequence). This CDR3 has 15 residues. J was trimmed by 6 bases and V by 4 bases; bases with no gene match: 7. CDR3 nucleotide sequence: TGTGCCAGCAGCTCACGACAGGGGGCAACGGATACGCAGTATTTT. Amino acids: CASSSRQGATDTQYF.

This clone was found a few times. The chain joins TRBV6-1 to TRBJ1-2, with 8 bases that match TRBD1. V trimming: 6 bases; J trimming: 8 bases; junction bases outside the gene matches: 11. The CDR3 has 14 residues. Germline V gives CDR1 MNHNS, CDR2 SASEGT. CDR3 bases: TGTGCCAGCAGGCCGCCTGGACAGGGCTGGGGCTACACCTTC. Residues: CASRPPGQGWGYTF.

This rearrangement joins TRBV6-5 to TRBJ2-7, with TRBD1 identical over 12 bases. From germline, CDR1 is MNHEY and CDR2 SVGAGI. V lost 8 bases, J lost 4 bases, and 3 bases stayed unmatched. The CDR3 loop spans 13 amino acids. The CDR3 sequence: CASRDRGPYEQYF. The CDR3 nucleotides read TGTGCCAGCCGGGACAGGGGGCCGTACGAGCAGTACTTC.

The J gene is TRBJ1-1, the V gene TRBV30, with D hard to call. The CDR3 runs to 15 residues. The V end lost 2 bases, the J end lost 3 bases, and 16 bases lay between the germline ends. CDR1 is GTSNPN, CDR2 SVGIG, per germline (reference sequence). The CDR3 loop is CAWSKKEIADTEAFF. CDR3 in DNA: TGTGCCTGGAGTAAGAAGGAGATCGCGGACACTGAAGCTTTCTTT.

The chain has TRBV10-3 and TRBJ2-7; 9 bases line up with TRBD1. The CDR3 has 13 residues. Germline CDR1 and CDR2: ENHRY and SYGVKD. V shed 10 bases, J shed 4 bases, and the junction held 8 bases outside the gene matches. The CDR3: CATSGTGMYEQYF. CDR3 nucleotides: TGTGCCACCTCCGGGACAGGGATGTACGAGCAGTACTTC.

In nucleotides, the CDR3 is TGTGCCAGCTCACCACGAGCGGGGCTACCGAACACCGGGGAGCTGTTTTTT. Its translation is CASSPRAGLPNTGELFF. The gene calls are TRBV18 and TRBJ2-2; 7 nucleotides align to TRBD2. Germline V CDR1 and CDR2: KGHSH, LQKENI. V trimming: 1 base; J trimming: 0 bases; junction bases outside the gene matches: 5. The CDR3 has 17 amino acids.

The chain's CDR3 is CASSAGLAWYNEQFF. The CDR3 DNA reads as TGTGCCAGCAGCGCGGGACTAGCCTGGTACAATGAGCAGTTCTTC. V is TRBV7-9 and J is TRBJ2-1; 9 nucleotides match TRBD2. The CDR3 covers 15 residues. The germline gives CDR1 SEHNR, CDR2 FQNEAQ (reference sequence). V shed 5 bases, J shed 4 bases, and the junction held 6 bases outside the gene matches.

The chain has TRBV7-9 and TRBJ2-7, with D perhaps matching TRBD2 (6 bases). V was clipped by 4 bases and J by 3 bases, with 16 bases between them. The CDR3 runs to 15 residues. Looked up from germline, CDR1 is SEHNR and CDR2 is FQNEAQ (reference sequence). The chain's CDR3 is CASSSGGGAVYEQYF. In DNA, the CDR3 is TGTGCCAGCAGCTCCGGTGGCGGGGCGGTCTACGAGCAGTACTTC. Supplemented by reference TRBV7-9 and TRBJ2-7, the full variable domain reads DTGVSQNPRHKITKRGQNVTFRCDPISEHNRLYWYRQTLGQGPEFLTYFQNEAQLEKSRLLSDRFSAERPKGSFSTLEIQRTEQGDSAMYLCASSSGGGAVYEQYFGPGTRLTVT.